This TCR beta chain was retrieved from a study of neurological immune-mediated disorders. Described time point: longitudinal time-point 1 (baseline). This clonotype was seen many times. Trimming at V came to 4 bases and at J to 3 bases, leaving 7 bases not matched to a gene. The germline V gene has CDR1 SGHRS and CDR2 YFSETQ. This CDR3 has 14 residues. MiXCR, run by TCRdb on the 5' RACE reads, gives a single entry per CDR3 protein. The sample shows some 54,000 distinct CDR3 sequences, about 10% of them seen only once. Input material: PBMCs. The TCR comes from a male donor with HTLV-1-associated myelopathy (HAM/TSP). The chain recombines TRBV5-1 with TRBJ2-7; 7 nucleotides line up with TRBD1. CDR3 nucleotide sequence: TGCGCCAGCAGCCCACCGACAGGGAGCTACGAGCAGTACTTC. Translation gives CASSPPTGSYEQYF.